A selection of T cell receptor beta chains follows, all from one sample in a study of early T cells in non-severe SARS-CoV-2 infection. TCRdb itself ran the 5' RACE reads through MiXCR, one entry per CDR3 protein. This table holds 75,000 to 100,000 distinct CDR3 sequences, 15% to 20% found once. The sequenced sample consisted of whole blood. The receptors were gathered from an adult who was a healthcare worker with PCR-confirmed SARS-CoV-2 infection or an uninfected control (not recorded which). CDR3s include the opening cysteine and the closing phenylalanine or tryptophan. D genes are given only for firm matches. Rows give clone size only sometimes, using once, few, many, or a class for an expanded clone.

14	TRBV20-1	TRBJ1-5	-	-	CSARANTGSQPQHF	TGCAGTGCTAGGGCTAACACAGGGTCCCAGCCCCAGCATTTT
14	TRBV10-2	TRBJ2-1	few	-	CASSRAGKADEQFF	TGCGCCAGCAGTCGGGCAGGGAAAGCGGATGAGCAGTTCTTC
17	TRBV5-1	TRBJ1-4	few	-	CASSFKAGRLTNEKLFF	TGCGCCAGCAGCTTCAAGGCGGGGAGATTGACTAATGAAAAACTGTTTTTT
20	TRBV28	TRBJ2-5	-	-	CASSSRTKGIIFPQGETQYF	TGTGCCAGCAGTAGTAGGACGAAGGGTATTATATTCCCCCAGGGGGAGACCCAGTACTTC
13	TRBV10-2	TRBJ1-2	few	TRBD1	CASRDRGTSGYTF	TGCGCCAGCAGGGACAGGGGAACGAGTGGCTACACCTTC
15	TRBV9	TRBJ1-6	few	-	CASSGGTTRLSPLHF	TGTGCCAGCAGCGGCGGGACGACCCGTTTATCACCCCTCCACTTT
15	TRBV6-2/TRBV6-3	TRBJ2-3	many	-	CASSLAGAEVDTQYF	TGTGCCAGCAGCCTCGCGGGGGCTGAAGTAGATACGCAGTATTTT
14	TRBV29-1	TRBJ2-3	few	TRBD1	CSAETGDSTDTQYF	TGCAGCGCCGAGACAGGGGATAGCACAGATACGCAGTATTTT
14	TRBV4-1	TRBJ1-4	-	-	CASSQEAGTEKLFF	TGCGCCAGCAGCCAAGAGGCAGGGACTGAAAAACTGTTTTTT
14	TRBV11-2	TRBJ2-7	-	-	CASSLAPEFYEQYF	TGTGCCAGCAGCTTAGCCCCGGAATTCTACGAGCAGTACTTC
15	TRBV7-2	TRBJ2-5	-	-	CASSLQGLGRETQYF	TGTGCCAGCAGCTTACAAGGGCTTGGAAGAGAGACCCAGTACTTC
13	TRBV28	TRBJ2-1	-	-	CASSLSGIHEQFF	TGTGCCAGCAGTTTGTCGGGTATCCATGAGCAGTTCTTC
15	TRBV15	TRBJ2-1	few	-	CATSRDKGSYNEQFF	TGTGCCACCAGCAGAGATAAGGGGTCCTACAATGAGCAGTTCTTC
15	TRBV11-2	TRBJ1-1	-	-	CASSSHQGPGTEAFF	TGTGCCAGCAGCTCGCACCAGGGGCCGGGGACTGAAGCTTTCTTT
10	TRBV10-2	TRBJ1-1	-	-	CASRHTEAFF	TGCGCCAGCAGGCACACTGAAGCTTTCTTT
17	TRBV30	TRBJ2-7	-	TRBD2	CAWSVPPRLALIYEQYF	TGTGCCTGGAGTGTCCCCCCTCGACTAGCGCTTATCTACGAGCAGTACTTC
14	TRBV5-5	TRBJ2-1	-	TRBD1	CASSLKGQGDEQFF	TGTGCCAGCAGCTTGAAGGGACAGGGCGATGAGCAGTTCTTC
16	TRBV6-2/TRBV6-3	TRBJ2-1	many	TRBD2	CASTLTGLALYNEQFF	TGTGCCAGCACTTTAACGGGACTAGCGTTATACAATGAGCAGTTCTTC
13	TRBV6-4	TRBJ1-1	-	-	CASSDRVDTEAFF	TGTGCCAGCAGTGACAGGGTAGACACTGAAGCTTTCTTT
15	TRBV24-1	TRBJ2-2	many	-	CATSDGRTNTGELFF	TGTGCCACCAGTGACGGACGGACGAACACCGGGGAGCTGTTTTTT
12	TRBV27	TRBJ2-1	many	-	CASSLGPNEQFF	TGTGCCAGCAGTTTAGGGCCAAATGAGCAGTTCTTC
15	TRBV4-2	TRBJ2-7	few	-	CASSQDRGISYEQYF	TGTGCCAGCAGCCAAGATAGGGGCATCTCCTACGAGCAGTACTTC